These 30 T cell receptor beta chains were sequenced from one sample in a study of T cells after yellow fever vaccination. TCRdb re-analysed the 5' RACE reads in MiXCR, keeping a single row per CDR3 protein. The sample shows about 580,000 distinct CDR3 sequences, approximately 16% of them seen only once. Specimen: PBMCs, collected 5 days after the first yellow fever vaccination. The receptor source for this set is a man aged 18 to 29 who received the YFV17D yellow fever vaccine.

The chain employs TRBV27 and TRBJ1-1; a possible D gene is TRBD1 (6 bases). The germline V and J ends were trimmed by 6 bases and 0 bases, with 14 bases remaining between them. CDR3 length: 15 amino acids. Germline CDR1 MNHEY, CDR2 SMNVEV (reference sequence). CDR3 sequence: CASRQGSLMNTEAFF. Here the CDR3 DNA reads TGTGCCAGCAGACAGGGTTCCCTCATGAACACTGAAGCTTTCTTT.

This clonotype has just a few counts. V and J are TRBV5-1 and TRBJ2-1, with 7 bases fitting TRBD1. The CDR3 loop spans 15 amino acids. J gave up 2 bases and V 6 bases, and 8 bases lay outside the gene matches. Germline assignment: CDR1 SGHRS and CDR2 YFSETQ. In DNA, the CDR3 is TGCGCCAGCACCCACGGGCAGGGGGCCTACAATGAGCAGTTCTTC. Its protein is CASTHGQGAYNEQFF.

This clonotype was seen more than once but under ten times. Written as DNA, the CDR3 is TGTGCCAGCAGCTTAGTGTACGCCCTAGGGACTGAAGCTTTCTTT. It translates to CASSLVYALGTEAFF. The V gene is TRBV7-2, the J gene TRBJ1-1; no definite D call. The CDR3 spans 15 residues. Trimming left V 1 base short and J 5 bases short, with 14 bases between. The germline gives CDR1 SGHTA, CDR2 FQGNSA.

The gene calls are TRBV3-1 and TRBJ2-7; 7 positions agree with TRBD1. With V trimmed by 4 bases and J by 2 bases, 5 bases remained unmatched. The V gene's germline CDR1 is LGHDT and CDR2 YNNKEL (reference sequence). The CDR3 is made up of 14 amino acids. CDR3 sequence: CASSLGTDPYEQYF. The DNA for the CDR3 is TGTGCCAGCAGCCTCGGGACAGATCCCTACGAGCAGTACTTC.

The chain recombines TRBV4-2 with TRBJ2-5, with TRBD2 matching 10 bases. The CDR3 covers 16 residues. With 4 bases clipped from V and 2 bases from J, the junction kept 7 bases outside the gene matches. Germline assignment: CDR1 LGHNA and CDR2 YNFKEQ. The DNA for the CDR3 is TGTGCCAGCAGCCGATCCACTAGCGGGACACAAGAGACCCAGTACTTC. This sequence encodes CASSRSTSGTQETQYF.

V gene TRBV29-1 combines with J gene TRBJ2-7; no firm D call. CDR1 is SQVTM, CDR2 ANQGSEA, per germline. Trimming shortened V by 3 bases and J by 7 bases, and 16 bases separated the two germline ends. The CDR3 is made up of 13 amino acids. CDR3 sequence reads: CSVEEGTAGEQYF. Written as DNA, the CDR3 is TGCAGCGTTGAGGAAGGCACCGCTGGAGAGCAGTACTTC.

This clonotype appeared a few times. CDR3 region: CASSLEVSPAVEAFF. DNA for the CDR3: TGTGCCAGCAGCTTAGAGGTCAGCCCCGCGGTTGAGGCTTTCTTT. The chain recombines TRBV7-8 with TRBJ1-1; unclear D gene. The germline CDR1 and CDR2 sequences are SGHVS and FQNEAQ. There are 15 residues in the CDR3. V gave up 1 base and J gave up 11 bases, with 20 bases separating them.

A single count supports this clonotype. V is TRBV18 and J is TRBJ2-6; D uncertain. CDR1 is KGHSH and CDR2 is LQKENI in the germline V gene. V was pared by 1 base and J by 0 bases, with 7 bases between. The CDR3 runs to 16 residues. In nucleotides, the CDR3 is TGTGCCAGCTCACCACAACTGGGCTCTGGGGCCAACGTCCTGACTTTC. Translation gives CASSPQLGSGANVLTF.

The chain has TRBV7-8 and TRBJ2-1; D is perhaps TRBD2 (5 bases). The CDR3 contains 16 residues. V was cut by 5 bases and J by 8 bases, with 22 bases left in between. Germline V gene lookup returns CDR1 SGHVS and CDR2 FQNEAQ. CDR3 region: CASSPLTRGGDYEQFF. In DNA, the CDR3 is TGTGCCAGCAGCCCTCTAACTAGAGGCGGTGACTATGAGCAGTTCTTC.

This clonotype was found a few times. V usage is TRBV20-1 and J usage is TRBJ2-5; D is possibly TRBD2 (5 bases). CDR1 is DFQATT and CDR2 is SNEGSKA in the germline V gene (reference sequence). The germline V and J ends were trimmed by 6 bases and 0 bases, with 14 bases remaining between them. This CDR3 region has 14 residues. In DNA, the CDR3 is TGCAGTGCGAGAAGAGCCGGGGACCAAGAGACCCAGTACTTC. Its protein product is CSARRAGDQETQYF.

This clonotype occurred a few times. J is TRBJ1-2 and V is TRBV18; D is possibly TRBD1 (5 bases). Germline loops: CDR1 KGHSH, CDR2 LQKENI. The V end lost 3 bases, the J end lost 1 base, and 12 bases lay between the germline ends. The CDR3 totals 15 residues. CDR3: CASSPRDPLNYGYTF. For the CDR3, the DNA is TGTGCCAGCTCACCTCGGGACCCACTTAACTATGGCTACACCTTC.

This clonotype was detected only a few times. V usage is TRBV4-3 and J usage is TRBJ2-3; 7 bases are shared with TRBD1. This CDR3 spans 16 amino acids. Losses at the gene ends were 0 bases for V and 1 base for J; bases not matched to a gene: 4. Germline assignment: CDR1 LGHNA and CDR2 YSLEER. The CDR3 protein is CASSQEGGARTDTQYF. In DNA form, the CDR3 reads TGCGCCAGCAGCCAAGAAGGGGGCGCGCGCACAGATACGCAGTATTTT.

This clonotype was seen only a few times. CDR3 protein: CASSLGPNIQYF. CDR3 nucleotides: TGTGCCAGCAGTCTGGGACCAAACATTCAGTACTTC. The chain is built from TRBV28 and TRBJ2-4, with D perhaps given as TRBD1 or TRBD2 (5 bases each). With 5 bases removed from V and 6 bases from J, the gap between germline ends came to 8 bases. The CDR3 extends over 12 amino acids. Germline-derived CDR1 and CDR2 are MDHEN and SYDVKM.

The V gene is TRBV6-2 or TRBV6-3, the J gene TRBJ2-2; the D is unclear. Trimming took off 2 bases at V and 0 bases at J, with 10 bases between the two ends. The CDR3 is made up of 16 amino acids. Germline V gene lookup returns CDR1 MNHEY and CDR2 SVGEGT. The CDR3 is CASSYLRTANTGELFF. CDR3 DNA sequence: TGTGCCAGCAGTTACCTCAGGACCGCGAACACCGGGGAGCTGTTTTTT.

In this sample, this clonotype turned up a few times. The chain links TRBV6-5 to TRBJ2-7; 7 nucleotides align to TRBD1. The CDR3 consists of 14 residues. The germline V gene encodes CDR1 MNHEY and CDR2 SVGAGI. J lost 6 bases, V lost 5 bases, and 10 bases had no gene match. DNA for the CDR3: TGTGCCAGCAGTCTTAAGGGGGCGCGAGCCGAGCAGTACTTC. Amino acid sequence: CASSLKGARAEQYF.

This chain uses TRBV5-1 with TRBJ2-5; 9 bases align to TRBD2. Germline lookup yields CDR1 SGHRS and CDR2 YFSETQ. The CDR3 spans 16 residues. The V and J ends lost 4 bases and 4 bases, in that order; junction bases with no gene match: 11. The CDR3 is CASSVHSRGGVETQYF. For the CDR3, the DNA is TGCGCCAGCAGCGTCCACTCGCGGGGGGGCGTAGAGACCCAGTACTTC.

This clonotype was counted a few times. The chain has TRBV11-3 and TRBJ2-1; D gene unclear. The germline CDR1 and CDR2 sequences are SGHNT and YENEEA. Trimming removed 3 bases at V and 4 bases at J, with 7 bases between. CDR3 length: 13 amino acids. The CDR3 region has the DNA TGTGCCAGCAGCTTCTCCTTGTACAATGAGCAGTTCTTC. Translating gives CASSFSLYNEQFF.

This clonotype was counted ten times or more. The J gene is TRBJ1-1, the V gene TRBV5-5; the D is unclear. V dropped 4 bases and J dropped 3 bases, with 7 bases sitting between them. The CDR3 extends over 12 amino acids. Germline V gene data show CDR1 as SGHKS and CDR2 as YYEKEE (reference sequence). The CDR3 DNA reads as TGTGCCAGCAGCCCGGGTCACACTGAAGCTTTCTTT. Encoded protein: CASSPGHTEAFF. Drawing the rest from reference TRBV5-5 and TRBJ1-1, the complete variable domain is DAGVTQSPTHLIKTRGQQVTLRCSPISGHKSVSWYQQVLGQGPQFIFQYYEKEERGRGNFPDRFSARQFPNYSSELNVNALLLGDSALYLCASSPGHTEAFFGQGTRLTVV.

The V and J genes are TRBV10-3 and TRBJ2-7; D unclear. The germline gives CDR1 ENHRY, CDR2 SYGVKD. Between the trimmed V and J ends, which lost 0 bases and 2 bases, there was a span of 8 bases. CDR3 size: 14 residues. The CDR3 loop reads CAISESAFAYEQYF. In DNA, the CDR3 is TGTGCCATCAGTGAGTCGGCTTTCGCCTACGAGCAGTACTTC.

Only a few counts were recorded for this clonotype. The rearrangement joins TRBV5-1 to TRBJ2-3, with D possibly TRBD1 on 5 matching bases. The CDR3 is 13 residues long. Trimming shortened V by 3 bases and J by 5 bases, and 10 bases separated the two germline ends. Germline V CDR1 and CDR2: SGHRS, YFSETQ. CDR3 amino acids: CASSWAGLDTQYF. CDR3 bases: TGCGCCAGCAGCTGGGCAGGGTTAGATACGCAGTATTTT. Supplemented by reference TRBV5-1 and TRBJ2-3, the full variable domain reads KAGVTQTPRYLIKTRGQQVTLSCSPISGHRSVSWYQQTPGQGLQFLFEYFSETQRNKGNFPGRFSGRQFSNSRSEMNVSTLELGDSALYLCASSWAGLDTQYFGPGTRLTVL.

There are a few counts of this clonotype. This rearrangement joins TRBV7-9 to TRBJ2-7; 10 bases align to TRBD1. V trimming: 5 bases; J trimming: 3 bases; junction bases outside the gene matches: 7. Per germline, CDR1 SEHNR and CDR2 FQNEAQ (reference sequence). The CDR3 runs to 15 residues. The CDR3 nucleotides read TGTGCCAGCAGCCCGACAGGGGGCGACTACTACGAGCAGTACTTC. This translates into CASSPTGGDYYEQYF.

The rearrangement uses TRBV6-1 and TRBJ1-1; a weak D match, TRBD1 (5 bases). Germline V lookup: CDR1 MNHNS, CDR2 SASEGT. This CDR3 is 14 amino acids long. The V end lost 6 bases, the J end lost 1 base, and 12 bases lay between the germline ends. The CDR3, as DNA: TGTGCCAGCAGGGGTCCTGGGGGGAACACTGAAGCTTTCTTT. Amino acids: CASRGPGGNTEAFF.

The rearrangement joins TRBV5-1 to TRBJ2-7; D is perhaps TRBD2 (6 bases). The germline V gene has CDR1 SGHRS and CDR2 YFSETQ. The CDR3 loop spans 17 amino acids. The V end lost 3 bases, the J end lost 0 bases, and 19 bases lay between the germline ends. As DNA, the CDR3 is TGCGCCAGCAGCTGGGGGACCGGGACGGGAGTCTCCTACGAGCAGTACTTC. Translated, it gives CASSWGTGTGVSYEQYF.

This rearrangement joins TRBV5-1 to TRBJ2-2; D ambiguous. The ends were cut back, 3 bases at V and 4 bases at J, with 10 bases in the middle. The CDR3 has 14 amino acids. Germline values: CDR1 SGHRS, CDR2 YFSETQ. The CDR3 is CASSSQTVTGELFF. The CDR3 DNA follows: TGCGCCAGCAGCTCACAGACCGTCACCGGGGAGCTGTTTTTT. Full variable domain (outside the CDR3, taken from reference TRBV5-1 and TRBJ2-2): KAGVTQTPRYLIKTRGQQVTLSCSPISGHRSVSWYQQTPGQGLQFLFEYFSETQRNKGNFPGRFSGRQFSNSRSEMNVSTLELGDSALYLCASSSQTVTGELFFGEGSRLTVL.

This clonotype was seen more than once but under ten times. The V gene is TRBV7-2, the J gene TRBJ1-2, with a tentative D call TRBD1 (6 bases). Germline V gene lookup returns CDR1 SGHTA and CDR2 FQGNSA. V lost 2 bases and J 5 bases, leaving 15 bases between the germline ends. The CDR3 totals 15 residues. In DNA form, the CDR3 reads TGTGCCAGCAGCTTAAGCGGGACACAGTTTTATGGCTACACCTTC. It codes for CASSLSGTQFYGYTF.

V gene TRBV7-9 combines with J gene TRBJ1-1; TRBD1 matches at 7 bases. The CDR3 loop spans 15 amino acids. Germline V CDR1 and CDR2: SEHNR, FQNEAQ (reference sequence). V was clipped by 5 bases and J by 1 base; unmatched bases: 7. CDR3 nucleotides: TGTGCCAGCAGCCACGAGGGACAGCCGAACACTGAAGCTTTCTTT. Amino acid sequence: CASSHEGQPNTEAFF.

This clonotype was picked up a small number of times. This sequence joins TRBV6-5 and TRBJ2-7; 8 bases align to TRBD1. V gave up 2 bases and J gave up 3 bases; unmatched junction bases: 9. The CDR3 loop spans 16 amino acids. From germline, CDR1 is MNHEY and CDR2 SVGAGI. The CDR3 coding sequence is TGTGCCAGCAGTTACGGGTCAGGGGGCGAAGGCTACGAGCAGTACTTC. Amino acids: CASSYGSGGEGYEQYF.

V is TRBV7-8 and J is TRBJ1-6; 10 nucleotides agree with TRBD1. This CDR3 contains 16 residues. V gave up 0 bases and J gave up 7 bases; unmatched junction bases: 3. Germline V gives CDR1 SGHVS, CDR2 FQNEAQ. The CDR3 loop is CASSLARGQGNSPLHF. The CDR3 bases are TGTGCCAGCAGCTTAGCGCGGGGACAGGGGAATTCACCCCTCCACTTT.

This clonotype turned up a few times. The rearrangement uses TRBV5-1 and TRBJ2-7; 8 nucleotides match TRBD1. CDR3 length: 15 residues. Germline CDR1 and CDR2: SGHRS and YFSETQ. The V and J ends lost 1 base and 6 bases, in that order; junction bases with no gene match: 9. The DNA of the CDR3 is TGCGCCAGCAGCTTGTCAGGACAGGGTCCAATCGAGCAGTACTTC. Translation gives CASSLSGQGPIEQYF.

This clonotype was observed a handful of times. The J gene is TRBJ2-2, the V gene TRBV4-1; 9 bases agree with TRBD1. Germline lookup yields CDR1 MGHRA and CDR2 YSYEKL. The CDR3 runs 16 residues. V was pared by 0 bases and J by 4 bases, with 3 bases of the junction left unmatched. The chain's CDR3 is CASSQEQGAVTGELFF. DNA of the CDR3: TGCGCCAGCAGCCAAGAACAGGGGGCTGTCACCGGGGAGCTGTTTTTT.